Each of the 23 T cell receptor beta chains below was sequenced from the same sample in a study of T cell changes during pregnancy in multiple sclerosis. TCRdb keeps only in-frame clones here, not all; method: immunoSEQ multiplex PCR. Of tens of thousands of clones listed, over 85% are singletons. Sequenced here: peripheral blood, sampled after pregnancy. The receptors come from a female donor in good health, enrolled as a control in a pregnancy study.

The chain has TRBV4-1 and TRBJ2-5, with 7 bases matching TRBD2. This CDR3 is built from 19 residues. J gave up 0 bases and V 5 bases, and 18 bases lay outside the gene matches. Germline V gene sequence: CDR1 MGHRA, CDR2 YSYEKL. CDR3 amino acids: CASSNQGGRADWYQETQYF. The CDR3 coding sequence is TGCGCCAGCAGCAACCAAGGAGGGAGGGCGGACTGGTACCAAGAGACCCAGTACTTC.

The genes are TRBV19 and TRBJ2-7; D is perhaps TRBD1 (6 bases). CDR3 length: 14 residues. Germline V gene data show CDR1 as LNHDA and CDR2 as SQIVND (reference sequence). V lost 3 bases and J lost 7, with 16 bases in between. CDR3 region: CASSIRGEVVEQYF. The CDR3, as DNA: TGTGCCAGTAGTATCAGGGGCGAGGTAGTAGAGCAGTACTTC. The complete variable domain, with remaining parts taken from reference TRBV19 and TRBJ2-7, reads DGGITQSPKYLFRKEGQNVTLSCEQNLNHDAMYWYRQDPGQGLRLIYYSQIVNDFQKGDIAEGYSVSREKKESFPLTVTSAQKNPTAFYLCASSIRGEVVEQYFGPGTRLTVT.

The gene calls are TRBV7-9 and TRBJ1-5; D may be TRBD1 (5 bases). The germline V gene has CDR1 SEHNR and CDR2 FQNEAQ (reference sequence). CDR3 size: 12 residues. V was cut by 5 bases and J by 8 bases, with 10 bases left in between. For the CDR3, the DNA is TGTGCCAGCAGCCCACAGGATAAGCCCCAGCATTTT. Its translation is CASSPQDKPQHF. The variable domain in full, completed from reference TRBV7-9 and TRBJ1-5, reads DTGVSQNPRHKITKRGQNVTFRCDPISEHNRLYWYRQTLGQGPEFLTYFQNEAQLEKSRLLSDRFSAERPKGSFSTLEIQRTEQGDSAMYLCASSPQDKPQHFGDGTRLSIL.

The rearrangement joins TRBV6-5 to TRBJ1-1; D might be TRBD1 (5 bases). V was shortened by 3 bases and J by 11 bases, with 19 bases between the two germline ends. From germline, CDR1 is MNHEY and CDR2 SVGAGI. This CDR3 has 14 residues. CDR3 DNA: TGTGCCAGCAGTTATCCGGGCCTCCAGCAGGGCGCTTTCTTT. As protein: CASSYPGLQQGAFF.

The genes are TRBV7-8 and TRBJ2-5; 11 bases are shared with TRBD2. The ends lost 5 bases at V and 2 bases at J; junction bases unmatched: 7. The CDR3 length is 16 residues. Germline CDR1 reads SGHVS; CDR2 reads FQNEAQ. As DNA, the CDR3 is TGTGCCAGCAGCCCCGGGACTAGCGGATTGCAAGAGACCCAGTACTTC. Protein product: CASSPGTSGLQETQYF.

The chain has TRBV4-1 and TRBJ2-4; 8 bases are a match to TRBD1. This CDR3 is built from 17 residues. Germline loops: CDR1 MGHRA, CDR2 YSYEKL. With 0 bases clipped from V and 0 bases from J, the junction kept 4 bases outside the gene matches. The CDR3 region is CASSQERDRLAKNIQYF. The CDR3, as DNA: TGCGCCAGCAGCCAAGAACGGGACAGGCTAGCCAAAAACATTCAGTACTTC.

This clone was picked up one time. In nucleotides, the CDR3 is TGTGCCTGGAGTGTACGTCTGAGAGTACTAAGGGGTTCACCCCTCCACTTT. It translates to CAWSVRLRVLRGSPLHF. The V and J genes are TRBV30 and TRBJ1-6, with a possible D match to TRBD1 (5 bases). Germline-derived CDR1 and CDR2 are GTSNPN and SVGIG (reference sequence). This CDR3 spans 17 amino acids. The V and J ends lost 0 bases and 9 bases respectively, with 21 bases between them.

The chain joins TRBV7-9 to TRBJ1-1; the D gene is possibly TRBD1 (6 bases). Germline V CDR1 and CDR2: SEHNR, FQNEAQ (reference sequence). Trimming pared 5 bases from V and 7 bases from J, leaving 11 bases between. The CDR3 is made up of 12 amino acids. CDR3 residues: CASSPGTFEAFF. The CDR3 DNA follows: TGTGCCAGCAGCCCTGGGACATTTGAAGCTTTCTTT.

V gene TRBV6-6 combines with J gene TRBJ1-1; 8 nucleotides match TRBD1. Trimming cost V 4 bases and J 3 bases; bases outside gene matches: 4. CDR1 and CDR2 (germline): MNHNY, SVGAGI (reference sequence). CDR3 size: 14 residues. The CDR3 nucleotides are TGTGCCAGCAGTTCCACAGGGGGGGACACTGAAGCTTTCTTT. Its protein product is CASSSTGGDTEAFF.

The gene calls are TRBV5-6 and TRBJ1-2; D might be TRBD1 (5 bases). V lost 2 bases and J 8 bases, leaving 16 bases between the germline ends. The CDR3 runs 14 residues. In germline, CDR1 is SGHDT, CDR2 YYEEEE. The chain's CDR3 is CASSFFDSGGGYTF. The DNA for the CDR3 is TGTGCCAGCAGCTTTTTCGACAGCGGGGGAGGCTACACCTTC.

This CDR3 reads CASSPGQTYGYTF. In DNA, the CDR3 is TGTGCCAGCTCACCGGGACAGACGTATGGCTACACCTTC. The chain combines TRBV18 with TRBJ1-2; 7 bases match TRBD1. The CDR3 runs to 13 residues. CDR1 KGHSH and CDR2 LQKENI come from the germline V gene. V lost 3 bases to trimming and J lost 5 bases; unmatched junction nucleotides: 3. Drawing the rest from reference TRBV18 and TRBJ1-2, the complete variable domain is NAGVMQNPRHLVRRRGQEARLRCSPMKGHSHVYWYRQLPEEGLKFMVYLQKENIIDESGMPKERFSAEFPKEGPSILRIQQVVRGDSAAYFCASSPGQTYGYTFGSGTRLTVV.

This sequence joins TRBV29-1 and TRBJ2-1; 12 nucleotides line up with TRBD2. CDR3 length equals 13 residues. J gave up 8 bases and V 6 bases, and 5 bases lay outside the gene matches. Germline V gene sequence: CDR1 SQVTM, CDR2 ANQGSEA. The CDR3, as DNA: TGCAGCGTAGCTAGCGGGGGGGCCTATGAGCAGTTCTTC. Translated: CSVASGGAYEQFF.

This chain links TRBV7-6 with TRBJ2-1, with a weak D call TRBD2 (5 bases). Trimming removed 1 base from V and 1 base from J, with 11 bases in between. CDR3 length: 16 amino acids. Germline assignment: CDR1 SGHVS and CDR2 FNYEAQ. The CDR3 sequence is CASSLVGVTSYNEQFF. The DNA of the CDR3 is TGTGCCAGCAGCTTAGTGGGAGTTACATCCTACAATGAGCAGTTCTTC.

This clone was seen only once. V and J are TRBV7-9 and TRBJ1-6; D might be TRBD1 (5 bases). V was trimmed by 2 bases and J by 5 bases, leaving 16 bases between them. This CDR3 is 17 amino acids long. Germline CDR1 SEHNR, CDR2 FQNEAQ (reference sequence). This CDR3 reads CASSLLGRGSDNSPLHF. DNA of the CDR3: TGTGCCAGCAGCTTATTAGGGAGGGGAAGTGATAATTCACCCCTCCACTTT.

The chain combines TRBV5-1 with TRBJ1-3; unclear D gene. The CDR3 is made up of 15 amino acids. Germline CDR1 reads SGHRS; CDR2 reads YFSETQ. The ends were cut back, 0 bases at V and 0 bases at J, with 7 bases in the middle. CDR3 loop: CASSLVAGSGNTIYF. The CDR3 DNA sequence: TGCGCCAGCAGCTTGGTCGCGGGCTCTGGAAACACCATATATTTT.

The CDR3 coding sequence is TGTGCCAGCAGTTCATGGACGGGAAACACTGAAGCTTTCTTT. Protein: CASSSWTGNTEAFF. The chain joins TRBV28 to TRBJ1-1; D ambiguous. Trimming removed 4 bases at V and 2 bases at J, with 11 bases between. This CDR3 is 14 amino acids long. Germline V gene data show CDR1 as MDHEN and CDR2 as SYDVKM.

V usage is TRBV28 and J usage is TRBJ2-7; D may be TRBD1 (6 bases). Deletions cut 7 bases from V and 0 bases from J, with 13 bases between. CDR1 is MDHEN, CDR2 SYDVKM, per germline. CDR3 length: 14 amino acids. This CDR3 reads CASTLGHSSYEQYF. The DNA for the CDR3 is TGTGCCAGCACTCTGGGACACTCCTCCTACGAGCAGTACTTC.

CDR3 loop: CASSHRDRVRSPLHF. CDR3 nucleotide sequence: TGTGCCAGCAGCCATAGGGACAGGGTCAGGTCACCCCTCCACTTT. This chain links TRBV7-2 with TRBJ1-6, with 9 bases that match TRBD1. The J segment lost 10 bases and the V segment lost 5 bases, leaving 9 bases of the junction unmatched. The CDR3 spans 15 residues. CDR1 is SGHTA and CDR2 is FQGNSA in the germline V gene.

The J gene is TRBJ1-1, the V gene TRBV4-1; no firm D call. Trimming left V 3 bases short and J 5 bases short, with 13 bases between. CDR1 is MGHRA and CDR2 is YSYEKL in the germline V gene. The CDR3 is 14 residues long. CDR3 DNA sequence: TGCGCCAGCAGCCAGGCTCTTCGGCGGACTGAAGCTTTCTTT. Encoded protein: CASSQALRRTEAFF.

CDR3 loop: CASSLGLRGGYTF. DNA for the CDR3: TGTGCCAGCAGTTTGGGGCTAAGGGGTGGCTACACCTTC. The chain employs TRBV28 and TRBJ1-2, with D possibly matching TRBD1 (5 bases). The V gene lost 3 bases and the J gene lost 7 bases, with 12 bases spanning the gap. The CDR3 extends over 13 amino acids. Germline lookup yields CDR1 MDHEN and CDR2 SYDVKM.

J is TRBJ2-4 and V is TRBV28, with TRBD1 matching over 8 bases. Germline CDR1 and CDR2: MDHEN and SYDVKM. The CDR3 sequence is 16 residues long. After removal of 4 bases from V and 9 bases from J, the junction contained 14 bases not matched to a gene. The CDR3 sequence is CASSSTRQGSRGIQYF. The CDR3 bases are TGTGCCAGCAGTTCCACCAGACAGGGGAGTAGGGGCATTCAGTACTTC.

The chain couples TRBV18 to TRBJ2-1; 9 bases align to TRBD2. With V trimmed by 2 bases and J by 4 bases, 3 bases remained unmatched. CDR1 and CDR2 from the germline V gene are KGHSH and LQKENI. CDR3 size: 15 residues. The CDR3 sequence is CASSPIAGDYNEQFF. CDR3 sequence (DNA): TGTGCCAGCTCACCAATAGCGGGAGATTACAATGAGCAGTTCTTC.

V and J are TRBV6-5 and TRBJ2-7; D may be TRBD1 (6 bases). The ends were cut back, 8 bases at V and 5 bases at J, with 16 bases in the middle. The CDR3 extends over 13 amino acids. The V gene's germline CDR1 is MNHEY and CDR2 SVGAGI. The CDR3 reads CASAPQGRNEQYF. CDR3 sequence (DNA): TGTGCCAGCGCACCACAGGGACGGAACGAGCAGTACTTC.